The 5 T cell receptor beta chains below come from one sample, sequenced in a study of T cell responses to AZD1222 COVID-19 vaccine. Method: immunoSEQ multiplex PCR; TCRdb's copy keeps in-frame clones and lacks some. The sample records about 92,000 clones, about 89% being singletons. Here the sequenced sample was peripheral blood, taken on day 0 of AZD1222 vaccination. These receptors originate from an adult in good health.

In DNA, the CDR3 is TGCGCCAGCAGCTTGGGTCAGGGGTTCGCAGATACGCAGTATTTT. Its translation is CASSLGQGFADTQYF. This chain connects TRBV5-1 to TRBJ2-3; D perhaps matches TRBD1 (6 bases). Germline loops: CDR1 SGHRS, CDR2 YFSETQ. V was trimmed by 0 bases and J by 4 bases, leaving 12 bases between them. This CDR3 has 15 residues.

CDR3 coding DNA: TGTGCCAGCTCACCAGGGGGCAATCAGCCCCAGCATTTT. This encodes CASSPGGNQPQHF. The chain recombines TRBV18 with TRBJ1-5, with D unresolved. The germline V and J ends were trimmed by 2 bases and 2 bases, with 4 bases remaining between them. The CDR3 is 13 amino acids. Per germline, CDR1 KGHSH and CDR2 LQKENI.

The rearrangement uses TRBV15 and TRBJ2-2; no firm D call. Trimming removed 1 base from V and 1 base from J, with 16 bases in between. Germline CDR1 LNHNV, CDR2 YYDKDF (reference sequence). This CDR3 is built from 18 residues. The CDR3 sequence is CATSRAKTSPVNTGELFF. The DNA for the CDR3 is TGTGCCACCAGCAGAGCTAAGACCTCACCGGTGAACACCGGGGAGCTGTTTTTT.

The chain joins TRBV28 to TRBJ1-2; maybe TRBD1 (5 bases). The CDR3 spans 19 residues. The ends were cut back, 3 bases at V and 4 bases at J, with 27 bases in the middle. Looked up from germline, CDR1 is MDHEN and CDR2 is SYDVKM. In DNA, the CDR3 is TGTGCCAGCAGTTTGTTTCTTATAACTCCGACAGAAATCTCCTATGGCTACACCTTC. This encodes CASSLFLITPTEISYGYTF.

CDR3 DNA sequence: TGTGCCAGCTCAGGGGGGCCATTCAGGATAAATGGCTACACCTTC. Encoded protein: CASSGGPFRINGYTF. J is TRBJ1-2 and V is TRBV18; a weak D match, TRBD1 (6 bases). The V end lost 5 bases, the J end lost 6 bases, and 19 bases lay between the germline ends. The CDR3 consists of 15 residues. Germline V gives CDR1 KGHSH, CDR2 LQKENI.